A selection of T cell receptor beta chains follows, all from one sample in a study of cytomegalovirus exposure and HLA in healthy donors. Here immunoSEQ multiplex PCR was the method, and the copy in TCRdb shows in-frame clones only, minus some. The table shows a few hundred thousand clones, with approximately 90% occurring only once. Sequencing was performed on PBMCs. The source of these receptors is a woman aged 18-29 years in good health and CMV-seronegative. Each CDR3 is given with its conserved first and last residue. Each record gives: V gene, clone size, J gene, D gene, CDR3 protein, CDR3 DNA. D genes are given only for firm matches. The size field is filled for only some rows; it gives once, few, many or a size class.

v_call: TRBV30; clone_size: NA; j_call: TRBJ1-1; d_call: NA; cdr3_aa: CAWSKQGSSRNTEAFF; cdr3_nt: TGTGCCTGGAGTAAGCAGGGTTCGTCCCGGAACACTGAAGCTTTCTTT
v_call: TRBV5-1; clone_size: NA; j_call: TRBJ2-3; d_call: NA; cdr3_aa: CASSLGLFTDTQYF; cdr3_nt: TGCGCCAGCAGCTTGGGACTATTCACAGATACGCAGTATTTT
v_call: TRBV2; clone_size: NA; j_call: TRBJ2-1; d_call: TRBD2; cdr3_aa: CASSERLAGPLHNEQFF; cdr3_nt: TGTGCCAGCAGTGAAAGGCTAGCGGGCCCCCTCCACAATGAGCAGTTCTTC
v_call: TRBV19; clone_size: NA; j_call: TRBJ2-3; d_call: NA; cdr3_aa: CASSIPFLTDTQYF; cdr3_nt: TGTGCCAGTAGTATTCCCTTCCTCACAGATACGCAGTATTTT
v_call: TRBV14; clone_size: NA; j_call: TRBJ2-3; d_call: NA; cdr3_aa: CASSQELLSTDTQYF; cdr3_nt: TGTGCCAGCAGCCAAGAACTACTTAGCACAGATACGCAGTATTTT
v_call: TRBV2; clone_size: NA; j_call: TRBJ2-3; d_call: NA; cdr3_aa: CASSENGRGTQYF; cdr3_nt: TGTGCCAGCAGTGAAAATGGTAGGGGTACGCAGTATTTT
v_call: TRBV19; clone_size: NA; j_call: TRBJ2-1; d_call: TRBD2; cdr3_aa: CASSIQAGAYNEQFF; cdr3_nt: TGTGCCAGTAGTATACAAGCGGGAGCCTACAATGAGCAGTTCTTC
v_call: TRBV4-1; clone_size: NA; j_call: TRBJ2-7; d_call: NA; cdr3_aa: CASSTPTISYEQYF; cdr3_nt: TGCGCCAGCAGCACCCCCACAATCTCCTACGAGCAGTACTTC
v_call: TRBV5-1; clone_size: NA; j_call: TRBJ1-1; d_call: NA; cdr3_aa: CASKPRGTEAFF; cdr3_nt: TGCGCCAGCAAGCCGCGTGGCACTGAAGCTTTCTTT
v_call: TRBV6-1; clone_size: NA; j_call: TRBJ1-5; d_call: TRBD1; cdr3_aa: CASTSTGAYQPQHF; cdr3_nt: TGTGCCAGCACCTCGACAGGGGCCTATCAGCCCCAGCATTTT
v_call: TRBV11-2; clone_size: NA; j_call: TRBJ2-7; d_call: TRBD2; cdr3_aa: CASSWGGIAYEQYF; cdr3_nt: TGTGCCAGCAGCTGGGGAGGGATCGCCTACGAGCAGTACTTC
v_call: TRBV27; clone_size: NA; j_call: TRBJ1-3; d_call: NA; cdr3_aa: CASSLSAGDSGNTIYF; cdr3_nt: TGTGCCAGCAGTTTATCGGCAGGGGACTCTGGAAACACCATATATTTT
v_call: TRBV27; clone_size: NA; j_call: TRBJ2-6; d_call: NA; cdr3_aa: CASTLSGANVLTF; cdr3_nt: TGTGCCAGCACCCTTTCTGGGGCCAACGTCCTGACTTTC
v_call: TRBV20-1; clone_size: NA; j_call: TRBJ1-2; d_call: TRBD1; cdr3_aa: CSARTGGGYTF; cdr3_nt: TGCAGTGCCAGGACAGGGGGTGGCTACACCTTC
v_call: TRBV7-9; clone_size: NA; j_call: TRBJ1-1; d_call: NA; cdr3_aa: CASSSGTLNTEAFF; cdr3_nt: TGTGCCAGCAGCTCCGGGACACTCAACACTGAAGCTTTCTTT
v_call: TRBV28; clone_size: few; j_call: TRBJ2-7; d_call: NA; cdr3_aa: CASSRTYEQYF; cdr3_nt: TGTGCCAGCAGTCGGACTTACGAGCAGTACTTC
v_call: TRBV6-5; clone_size: NA; j_call: TRBJ1-2; d_call: TRBD1; cdr3_aa: CASTLLGTANYGYTF; cdr3_nt: TGTGCCAGCACTTTACTTGGGACAGCCAACTATGGCTACACCTTC
v_call: TRBV4-1; clone_size: NA; j_call: TRBJ1-6; d_call: NA; cdr3_aa: CASSQDHGGSNSPLHF; cdr3_nt: TGCGCCAGCAGCCAAGATCATGGAGGGAGTAATTCACCCCTCCACTTT
v_call: TRBV28; clone_size: NA; j_call: TRBJ2-7; d_call: TRBD1; cdr3_aa: CASRLTGGSFSYEQYF; cdr3_nt: TGTGCCAGCAGGTTGACAGGGGGTAGTTTCTCCTACGAGCAGTACTTC
v_call: TRBV19; clone_size: once; j_call: TRBJ1-5; d_call: NA; cdr3_aa: CASSTLQGPQHF; cdr3_nt: TGTGCCAGTAGTACTCTACAGGGGCCCCAGCATTTT
v_call: TRBV4-3; clone_size: NA; j_call: TRBJ1-5; d_call: TRBD1; cdr3_aa: CASSQEDRGNQPQHF; cdr3_nt: TGCGCCAGCAGCCAAGAGGACAGGGGCAATCAGCCCCAGCATTTT
v_call: TRBV6-4; clone_size: NA; j_call: TRBJ1-6; d_call: NA; cdr3_aa: CASSERVVGSPLHF; cdr3_nt: TGTGCCAGCAGTGAACGGGTAGTCGGTTCACCCCTCCACTTT
v_call: TRBV28; clone_size: NA; j_call: TRBJ2-7; d_call: TRBD2; cdr3_aa: CASLSGLSEQYF; cdr3_nt: TGTGCCAGTCTTAGCGGGCTTTCCGAGCAGTACTTC
v_call: TRBV28; clone_size: NA; j_call: TRBJ2-7; d_call: NA; cdr3_aa: CASSLYLRGVEQYF; cdr3_nt: TGTGCCAGCAGTTTATATTTGAGAGGAGTCGAGCAGTACTTC
v_call: TRBV13; clone_size: NA; j_call: TRBJ2-7; d_call: NA; cdr3_aa: CASSLGIGSGSYEQYF; cdr3_nt: TGTGCCAGCAGCTTAGGCATCGGGAGCGGTTCGTACGAGCAGTACTTC
v_call: TRBV27; clone_size: NA; j_call: TRBJ1-5; d_call: TRBD1; cdr3_aa: CASKIGQGPNQPQHF; cdr3_nt: TGTGCCAGCAAAATCGGACAGGGCCCCAATCAGCCCCAGCATTTT
v_call: TRBV28; clone_size: few; j_call: TRBJ1-2; d_call: NA; cdr3_aa: CASAGGPNYGYTF; cdr3_nt: TGTGCCAGCGCCGGAGGTCCAAACTATGGCTACACCTTC
v_call: TRBV29-1; clone_size: NA; j_call: TRBJ2-2; d_call: TRBD2; cdr3_aa: CSVGGLAGAGELFF; cdr3_nt: TGCAGCGTTGGTGGGCTTGCGGGAGCCGGGGAGCTGTTTTTT
v_call: TRBV4-1; clone_size: few; j_call: TRBJ2-7; d_call: NA; cdr3_aa: CASSQDWGAVALYEQYF; cdr3_nt: TGCGCCAGCAGCCAAGATTGGGGAGCGGTGGCTCTCTACGAGCAGTACTTC
v_call: TRBV2; clone_size: NA; j_call: TRBJ1-6; d_call: NA; cdr3_aa: CASSTESSYNSPLHF; cdr3_nt: TGTGCCAGCAGTACAGAAAGCTCCTATAATTCACCCCTCCACTTT
v_call: TRBV25-1; clone_size: NA; j_call: TRBJ1-2; d_call: TRBD1; cdr3_aa: CASSALGQALYGYTF; cdr3_nt: TGTGCCAGCAGTGCCTTGGGACAGGCCCTTTACGGCTACACCTTC
v_call: TRBV4-3; clone_size: once; j_call: TRBJ1-1; d_call: NA; cdr3_aa: CASSRNTGSTEAFF; cdr3_nt: TGCGCCAGCAGCCGTAATACAGGGAGCACTGAAGCTTTCTTT
v_call: TRBV19; clone_size: NA; j_call: TRBJ2-1; d_call: TRBD2; cdr3_aa: CASTPGLAAYNEQFF; cdr3_nt: TGTGCCAGTACCCCGGGACTAGCGGCCTACAATGAGCAGTTCTTC
v_call: TRBV5-4; clone_size: NA; j_call: TRBJ2-1; d_call: TRBD2; cdr3_aa: CASSRGATSGGDNEQFF; cdr3_nt: TGTGCCAGCAGCCGGGGGGCGACTAGCGGAGGGGACAATGAGCAGTTCTTC
v_call: TRBV10-2; clone_size: once; j_call: TRBJ2-2; d_call: NA; cdr3_aa: CASTVAGELFF; cdr3_nt: TGCGCCAGCACAGTCGCCGGGGAGCTGTTTTTT
v_call: TRBV10-1; clone_size: NA; j_call: TRBJ2-1; d_call: TRBD2; cdr3_aa: CASSDASGNEQFF; cdr3_nt: TGCGCCAGCAGTGATGCTAGCGGCAATGAGCAGTTCTTC
v_call: TRBV6-1; clone_size: NA; j_call: TRBJ2-7; d_call: NA; cdr3_aa: CASGELAALSYEQYF; cdr3_nt: TGTGCCAGCGGAGAATTGGCAGCCCTCTCCTACGAGCAGTACTTC
v_call: TRBV7-2; clone_size: NA; j_call: TRBJ2-1; d_call: NA; cdr3_aa: CASSLVTSMDEQFF; cdr3_nt: TGTGCCAGCAGCTTAGTTACTAGCATGGATGAGCAGTTCTTC
v_call: TRBV28; clone_size: NA; j_call: TRBJ2-7; d_call: TRBD2; cdr3_aa: CATAGTSVSYEQYF; cdr3_nt: TGTGCCACCGCTGGGACTAGCGTAAGCTACGAGCAGTACTTC